This TCR beta chain was obtained from a study of response to subunit inactivated influenza vaccine. Study-level points and caveats: The authors proposed limited new T cell recruitment per seasonal influenza vaccination.

TCRdb reprocessed the RT-PCR reads via MiXCR and lists one record per CDR3 protein. The sample comprises approximately 160,000 distinct CDR3 sequences, about 10% of which are singletons, and around 33% rests with the top ten. As concerns this clonotype: The target antigen is unknown.

The CDR3 consists of 10 residues. Trimming shortened V by 9 bases and J by 5 bases, and 8 bases separated the two germline ends. Germline loops: CDR1 SEHNR, CDR2 FQNEAQ (reference sequence). This TCR came from a man between 50 and 75 years old who received an inactivated influenza vaccine. The sample was CD8+ T cells sorted from PBMCs, taken roughly 24 months after vaccination. The rearrangement joins TRBV7-9 to TRBJ2-7; tentative D call: TRBD2 (5 bases). CDR3 sequence (DNA): TGTGCCAGTTCCGGGAACGAGCAGTACTTC. Its translation is CASSGNEQYF.